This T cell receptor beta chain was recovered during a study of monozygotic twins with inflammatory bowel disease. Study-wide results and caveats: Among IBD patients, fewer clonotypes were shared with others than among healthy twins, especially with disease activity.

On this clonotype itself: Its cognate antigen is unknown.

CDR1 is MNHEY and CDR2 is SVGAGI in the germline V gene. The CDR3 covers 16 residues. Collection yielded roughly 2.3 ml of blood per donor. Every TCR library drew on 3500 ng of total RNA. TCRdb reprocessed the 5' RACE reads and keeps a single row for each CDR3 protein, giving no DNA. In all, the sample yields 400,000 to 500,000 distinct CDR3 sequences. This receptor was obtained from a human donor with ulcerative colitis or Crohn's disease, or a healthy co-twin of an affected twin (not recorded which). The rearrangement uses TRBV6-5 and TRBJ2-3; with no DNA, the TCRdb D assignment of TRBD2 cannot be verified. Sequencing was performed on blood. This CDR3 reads CASSYGGLAKADTQYF.